The 18 T cell receptor beta chains given below trace back to one sample, sequenced in a study of shared T cell receptors in the human thymus. Clones were sequenced by immunoSEQ multiplex PCR, and TCRdb holds only the in-frame ones, with some missing. This table has under 850,000 clones, around nine tenths appearing once. Separately, the same data were catalogued under a study of human thymus T cells.

Sequencing was carried out using thymocytes. These receptors were collected from a boy younger than two with a congenital heart defect.

The chain carries TRBV19 and TRBJ2-7; D might be TRBD2 (5 bases). This CDR3 has 16 amino acids. V lost 1 base, J lost 5 bases, and 18 bases lay in between. Germline V gene sequence: CDR1 LNHDA, CDR2 SQIVND (reference sequence). Here the CDR3 reads CASSIALLGPLNEQYF. The CDR3 bases are TGTGCCAGTAGTATAGCCCTACTAGGTCCTCTAAACGAGCAGTACTTC.

For the CDR3, the DNA is TGTGCCAGCAGCGATAGGGCGGGTGCATTCTCCTACAATGAGCAGTTCTTC. Its translation is CASSDRAGAFSYNEQFF. The gene calls are TRBV9 and TRBJ2-1, with D possibly TRBD2 on 5 matching bases. CDR1 and CDR2 from the germline V gene are SGDLS and YYNGEE. The CDR3 spans 17 residues. V was clipped by 3 bases and J by 0 bases, with 16 bases between them.

The chain has TRBV6-1 and TRBJ2-7, with 9 bases identical to TRBD2. J was trimmed by 2 bases and V by 10 bases; bases with no gene match: 12. Germline-derived CDR1 and CDR2 are MNHNS and SASEGT. This CDR3 comprises 15 residues. CDR3 region: CATMEWGGRAYEQYF. The DNA of the CDR3 is TGTGCCACTATGGAATGGGGCGGGAGGGCCTACGAGCAGTACTTC.

This chain joins TRBV7-9 and TRBJ1-4, with 9 bases lining up with TRBD1. V was clipped by 5 bases and J by 8 bases; unmatched bases: 9. There are 15 residues in the CDR3. The germline gives CDR1 SEHNR, CDR2 FQNEAQ (reference sequence). The CDR3, as DNA: TGTGCCAGCAGCCCACCCGGGACAGGGCTCGAAAAACTGTTTTTT. Translated: CASSPPGTGLEKLFF.

This chain links TRBV20-1 with TRBJ2-7, with TRBD1 matching 7 bases. Germline CDR1 reads DFQATT; CDR2 reads SNEGSKA (reference sequence). This CDR3 spans 10 amino acids. The V segment lost 3 bases and the J segment 12 bases; nucleotides outside the gene matches: 5. The CDR3 region has the DNA TGCAGTGCTAGCAAGGGGGCAAGGTACTTC. It is translated as CSASKGARYF.

The rearrangement links TRBV4-1 to TRBJ2-3; 9 positions agree with TRBD1. This CDR3 region has 16 residues. V lost 4 bases to trimming and J lost 4 bases; unmatched junction nucleotides: 9. CDR1 is MGHRA and CDR2 is YSYEKL in the germline V gene. The chain's CDR3 is CASSPRDRESPDTQYF. Written as DNA, the CDR3 is TGCGCCAGCAGCCCCCGGGACAGGGAAAGTCCAGATACGCAGTATTTT.

This chain uses TRBV5-5 with TRBJ1-5, with D possibly TRBD1 on 6 matching bases. In germline, CDR1 is SGHKS, CDR2 YYEKEE (reference sequence). Trimming removed 4 bases from V and 0 bases from J, with 17 bases in between. This CDR3 has 17 residues. CDR3: CASSPGDGFNSNQPQHF. CDR3 sequence (DNA): TGTGCCAGCAGCCCAGGGGACGGTTTTAATAGCAATCAGCCCCAGCATTTT.

Turning to this clone: At one end the junction does not follow the germline gene, possibly because of a read error. V gene TRBV5-6 combines with J gene TRBJ2-7; 7 nucleotides align to TRBD1. The CDR3 is made up of 12 amino acids. CDR1 is SGHDT and CDR2 is YYEEEE in the germline V gene. CDR3 sequence: CASSLEGWGQHF. Written as DNA, the CDR3 is TGTGCCAGCAGCTTGGAGGGTTGGGGACAGCACTTC. The whole variable domain, remainder taken from reference TRBV5-6 and TRBJ2-7, is DAGVTQSPTHLIKTRGQQVTLRCSPKSGHDTVSWYQQALGQGPQFIFQYYEEEERQRGNFPDRFSGHQFPNYSSELNVNALLLGDSALYLCASSLEGWGQHFGPGTRLTVT.

The rearrangement joins TRBV7-4 to TRBJ1-2, with TRBD1 identical over 7 bases. Germline CDR1 is SGHVT and CDR2 is SQSDAQ. Trimming cost V 6 bases and J 6 bases; bases outside gene matches: 7. The CDR3 covers 13 residues. CDR3 amino acids: CASRPDRKNGYTF. CDR3 nucleotide sequence: TGTGCCAGCAGACCGGACAGGAAGAATGGCTACACCTTC.

The rearrangement uses TRBV11-2 and TRBJ2-5, with D perhaps TRBD2 (6 bases). The germline V and J ends were trimmed by 1 base and 4 bases, with 13 bases remaining between them. Germline V gene data show CDR1 as SGHAT and CDR2 as FQNNGV. CDR3 length: 15 residues. CDR3 loop: CASSLGSGDPETQYF. CDR3 bases: TGTGCCAGCAGCTTAGGTTCGGGAGACCCAGAGACCCAGTACTTC.

This clone was recorded a few times. The chain carries TRBV11-3 and TRBJ2-7; 7 nucleotides match TRBD1. V was clipped by 5 bases and J by 3 bases; unmatched bases: 7. The germline V gene has CDR1 SGHNT and CDR2 YENEEA. This CDR3 comprises 14 residues. CDR3 in DNA: TGTGCCAGCAGCCTACGGGACAGAGACTACGAGCAGTACTTC. Translating gives CASSLRDRDYEQYF.

This clone appeared a single time. The V and J genes are TRBV30 and TRBJ1-2, with D perhaps TRBD1 (5 bases). Germline-derived CDR1 and CDR2 are GTSNPN and SVGIG (reference sequence). CDR3 length: 13 residues. Trimming shortened V by 3 bases and J by 3 bases, and 11 bases separated the two germline ends. This chain's CDR3 is CAWRVGGDYGYTF. The CDR3 DNA sequence: TGTGCCTGGAGAGTCGGGGGGGACTATGGCTACACCTTC. The full variable domain, rest sourced from reference TRBV30 and TRBJ1-2, is SQTIHQWPATLVQPVGSPLSLECTVEGTSNPNLYWYRQAAGRGLQLLFYSVGIGQISSEVPQNLSASRPQDRQFILSSKKLLLSDSGFYLCAWRVGGDYGYTFGSGTRLTVV.

This clone was picked up a small number of times. This chain connects TRBV6-1 to TRBJ2-4; weak D call: TRBD1 (6 bases). The CDR3 consists of 16 residues. Deletions cut 3 bases from V and 8 bases from J, with 20 bases between. The germline V gene has CDR1 MNHNS and CDR2 SASEGT. The CDR3 reads CASSDLGHPGLDIQYF. CDR3 DNA sequence: TGTGCCAGCAGTGATTTGGGACACCCAGGGTTAGACATTCAGTACTTC.

This chain links TRBV15 with TRBJ1-1, with TRBD1 identical over 8 bases. Germline V gives CDR1 LNHNV, CDR2 YYDKDF (reference sequence). V trimming: 3 bases; J trimming: 0 bases; junction bases outside the gene matches: 6. This CDR3 contains 16 residues. Written as DNA, the CDR3 is TGTGCCACCAGCAGCCACAGGGGGACCATGAACACTGAAGCTTTCTTT. The encoded protein is CATSSHRGTMNTEAFF.

The chain combines TRBV27 with TRBJ1-5; 7 bases fit TRBD1. Germline lookup yields CDR1 MNHEY and CDR2 SMNVEV (reference sequence). This CDR3 comprises 14 residues. Trimming took 6 bases from V and 3 from J; bases not matched to a gene: 5. The DNA of the CDR3 is TGTGCCAGCAGAACAGGGGCGACCAATCAGCCCCAGCATTTT. Its translation: CASRTGATNQPQHF.

This clone has only one observation. The genes are TRBV4-2 and TRBJ2-1; 9 positions agree with TRBD2. Germline lookup yields CDR1 LGHNA and CDR2 YNFKEQ. The CDR3 is 15 residues long. The trim removed 3 bases at V and 8 bases at J, leaving 8 bases unmatched. CDR3 sequence (DNA): TGTGCCAGCAGCCATAATAGCGGGAGTCGTGATGAGCAGTTCTTC. Translating it yields CASSHNSGSRDEQFF.

This rearrangement joins TRBV7-8 to TRBJ1-5; D gene uncertain. V lost 5 bases, J lost 2 bases, and 7 bases lay in between. Germline CDR1 is SGHVS and CDR2 is FQNEAQ. CDR3 size: 13 residues. The CDR3 region is CASSQHRNQPQHF. As DNA, the CDR3 is TGTGCCAGCAGCCAACACCGCAATCAGCCCCAGCATTTT.

The table lists this clone with a count of one. The V and J genes are TRBV7-2 and TRBJ2-7; possibly TRBD2 for D (5 bases). Germline lookup yields CDR1 SGHTA and CDR2 FQGNSA. The CDR3 is made up of 14 amino acids. V lost 5 bases to trimming and J lost 4 bases, with 15 bases between them. As DNA, the CDR3 is TGTGCCAGCAGCAGAAGAGGGCCCTCATACGAGCAGTACTTC. The encoded protein is CASSRRGPSYEQYF.